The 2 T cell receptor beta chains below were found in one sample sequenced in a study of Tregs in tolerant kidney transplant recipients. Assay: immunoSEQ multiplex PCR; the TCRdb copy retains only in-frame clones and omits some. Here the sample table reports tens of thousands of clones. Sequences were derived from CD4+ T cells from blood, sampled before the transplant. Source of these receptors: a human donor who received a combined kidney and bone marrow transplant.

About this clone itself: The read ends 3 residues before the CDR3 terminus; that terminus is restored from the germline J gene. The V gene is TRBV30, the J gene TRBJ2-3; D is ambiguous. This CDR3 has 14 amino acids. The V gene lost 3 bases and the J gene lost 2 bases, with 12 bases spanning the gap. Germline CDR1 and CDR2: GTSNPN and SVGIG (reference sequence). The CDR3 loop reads CAWSPTWNTDTQYF. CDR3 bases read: TGTGCCTGGAGCCCGACTTGGAACACAGATACG.

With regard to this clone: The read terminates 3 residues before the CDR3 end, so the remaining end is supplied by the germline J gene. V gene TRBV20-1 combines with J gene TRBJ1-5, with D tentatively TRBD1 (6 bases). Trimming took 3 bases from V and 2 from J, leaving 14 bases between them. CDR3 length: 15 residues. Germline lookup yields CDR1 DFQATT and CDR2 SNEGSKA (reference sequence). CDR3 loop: CSARNPRQGNQPQHF. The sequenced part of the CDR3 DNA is TGCAGTGCTAGGAACCCCAGACAGGGCAATCAGCCC.